This note documents a single T cell receptor beta chain sequence. The source of the sample is a study of chemoradiotherapy in HPV16-positive cancers. Sequencing used immunoSEQ multiplex PCR; TCRdb keeps in-frame clones, though not all of them. Counted here are about 6,600 clones, 81% occurring once; the ten biggest clones make up approximately 6.8%. V lost 6 bases, J lost 10 bases, and 15 bases lay in between. This CDR3 comprises 11 residues. Per the germline V gene, CDR1 is DFQATT and CDR2 is SNEGSKA (reference sequence). The chain uses TRBV20-1 and TRBJ1-1, with D possibly being TRBD1 (5 bases). The source material was tumor tissue, sampled from a patient who underwent chemoradiotherapy. The TCR comes from a human donor with HPV-associated anogenital cancer. CDR3 coding DNA: TGCAGTGCACCCACCGGACAAAGAGCTTTCTTT. It yields the protein CSAPTGQRAFF.